This T cell receptor beta chain was obtained from a study of Ad26.COV2.S vaccination and SARS-CoV-2 variants. The wider study: Dosing was one shot or two shots 56 days apart. Overall study results and limits: Reported findings describe substantial breadth in spike-specific CD8+ and CD4+ T cell responses following vaccination.

Assay used: immunoSEQ multiplex PCR; TCRdb lists only in-frame clones, some missing. The sample records around 310,000 clones, 85% to 90% being singletons. CDR1 is MDHEN, CDR2 SYDVKM, per germline. The CDR3 runs to 12 residues. About this clone itself: Its antigen is undetermined.

Sample treatment: about 20 received Ad26.COV2.S at low or high dose, single or two shots; roughly 5 received placebo; per-sample allocation not given. Collection of the samples took place on day 63 after the first injection of vaccine or placebo. Immunization relied on an Ad26 vector, which expressed Wuhan-strain SARS-CoV-2 spike. Material: peripheral blood, obtained in a trial of Ad26.COV2.S vaccine versus placebo. This TCR came from a person between 18 and 65 years old who received the Ad26.COV2.S COVID-19 vaccine or a placebo. The chain links TRBV28 to TRBJ1-5; D is unclear. CDR3 coding DNA: TGTGCTGGGCAGGCGGGCAATCAGCCCCAGCATTTT. This codes for CAGQAGNQPQHF.